A single sample gave rise to the 17 T cell receptor beta chains below, sequenced in a study of T-cell memory formation after mild COVID-19. TCRdb fed the 5' RACE reads into MiXCR, producing one record per CDR3 protein. The sample shows hundreds of thousands of distinct CDR3 sequences, 19% of them seen only once. The material sequenced was PBMCs or a T cell subset sorted from them (not recorded which). These receptors came from a man between 18 and 35 years old who had mild COVID-19 (a few samples of this study predate the infection). Cell type and time point are not known.

The chain recombines TRBV11-3 with TRBJ2-7; TRBD1 is a possible D gene (6 bases). The CDR3 has 16 amino acids. Deletions cut 5 bases from V and 3 bases from J, with 20 bases between. The germline V gene has CDR1 SGHNT and CDR2 YENEEA. The CDR3 loop reads CASSHTSLDRRYEQYF. In nucleotides, the CDR3 is TGTGCCAGCAGCCATACTTCCCTGGACAGACGCTACGAGCAGTACTTC.

The gene calls are TRBV4-2 and TRBJ1-5, with a tentative D call TRBD1 (6 bases). The CDR3 totals 13 residues. The germline V gene has CDR1 LGHNA and CDR2 YNFKEQ. Trimming removed 5 bases at V and 6 bases at J, with 11 bases between. CDR3 coding DNA: TGTGCCAGCAGCGGGGGACAAAGTCAGCCCCAGCATTTT. Protein: CASSGGQSQPQHF.

The chain links TRBV29-1 to TRBJ2-2; D not certain. The germline gives CDR1 SQVTM, CDR2 ANQGSEA. This CDR3 is 13 amino acids long. V gave up 0 bases and J gave up 2 bases, with 4 bases separating them. CDR3 protein: CSVEEDNTGELFF. Here the CDR3 DNA reads TGCAGCGTTGAAGAAGATAACACCGGGGAGCTGTTTTTT.

The chain carries TRBV2 and TRBJ2-7; 7 bases align to TRBD2. J lost 12 bases, V lost 0 bases, and 5 bases had no gene match. Looked up from germline, CDR1 is SNHLY and CDR2 is FYNNEI. The CDR3 sequence is 12 residues long. CDR3 residues: CASSEAAGVRYF. The CDR3 nucleotides read TGTGCCAGCAGTGAAGCGGCGGGAGTGCGGTACTTC. Supplemented by reference TRBV2 and TRBJ2-7, the full variable domain reads EPEVTQTPSHQVTQMGQEVILRCVPISNHLYFYWYRQILGQKVEFLVSFYNNEISEKSEIFDDQFSVERPDGSNFTLKIRSTKLEDSAMYFCASSEAAGVRYFGPGTRLTVT.

This clonotype occurred a few times. The chain couples TRBV6-7 to TRBJ2-7; no firm D call. TRBV6-7 is identified as an open reading frame with a role that is uncertain. The CDR3 length is 15 residues. V lost 7 bases and J 2 bases, leaving 18 bases between the germline ends. The CDR3 loop is CASTADQTPAYEQYV. In nucleotides, the CDR3 is TGTGCCAGCACCGCCGACCAGACACCAGCCTACGAGCAGTACGTC.

V is TRBV20-1 and J is TRBJ2-3, with D possibly matching TRBD1 (6 bases). This CDR3 contains 13 residues. Germline loops: CDR1 DFQATT, CDR2 SNEGSKA (reference sequence). Trimming cost V 6 bases and J 4 bases, with 14 bases left between them. The CDR3 is CSAQGLGADTQYF. DNA of the CDR3: TGCAGTGCGCAGGGGTTGGGGGCAGATACGCAGTATTTT.

Ten or more counts support this clonotype. The chain recombines TRBV20-1 with TRBJ1-6; D is perhaps TRBD1 (6 bases). CDR3 length: 14 amino acids. V dropped 1 base and J dropped 7 bases, with 11 bases sitting between them. Germline CDR1 is DFQATT and CDR2 is SNEGSKA (reference sequence). As DNA, the CDR3 is TGCAGTGCTAGAGGCCACAGGGAGAATTCACCCCTCCACTTT. Protein: CSARGHRENSPLHF.

This clonotype appeared a few times. The V gene is TRBV18, the J gene TRBJ2-1; 8 bases fit TRBD2. The CDR3 is 18 amino acids. Germline V gives CDR1 KGHSH, CDR2 LQKENI. Losses at the gene ends were 3 bases for V and 0 bases for J; bases not matched to a gene: 10. In nucleotides, the CDR3 is TGTGCCAGCTCACCGGAAAGCGGGGGTTACAGCTCCTACAATGAGCAGTTCTTC. Its protein product is CASSPESGGYSSYNEQFF.

The chain employs TRBV6-1 and TRBJ2-3, with 9 bases aligning to TRBD1. Unmatched junction bases numbered 4, after V lost 6 bases and J lost 3 bases. The germline gives CDR1 MNHNS, CDR2 SASEGT. The CDR3 runs to 14 residues. In nucleotides, the CDR3 is TGTGCCAGCAGGGGGACAGGGACTACAGATACGCAGTATTTT. Translated, it gives CASRGTGTTDTQYF.

The chain joins TRBV6-6 to TRBJ2-2; D is possibly TRBD2 (5 bases). Germline CDR1 MNHNY, CDR2 SVGAGI (reference sequence). Trimming removed 8 bases at V and 4 bases at J, with 17 bases between. The CDR3 is 15 residues long. The CDR3: CASASFGVPTGELFF. Written as DNA, the CDR3 is TGTGCCAGCGCATCTTTCGGGGTACCCACCGGGGAGCTGTTTTTT.

This clonotype has ten or more counts. J is TRBJ2-2 and V is TRBV7-2; D may be TRBD1 (5 bases). Germline CDR1 and CDR2: SGHTA and FQGNSA. Deletions cut 5 bases from V and 3 bases from J, with 13 bases between. This CDR3 region has 15 residues. CDR3 protein: CASSLRQLDTGELFF. The CDR3, as DNA: TGTGCCAGCAGCCTGAGACAGTTGGACACCGGGGAGCTGTTTTTT.

This clonotype was counted only a few times. The CDR3 reads CASSPRGPSSYNEQFF. Written as DNA, the CDR3 is TGCGCCAGCAGCCCGCGGGGGCCGAGCTCCTACAATGAGCAGTTCTTC. The chain joins TRBV4-3 to TRBJ2-1, with TRBD2 as a possible D gene (7 bases). The CDR3 is made up of 16 amino acids. V was cut by 4 bases and J by 0 bases, with 13 bases left in between. Germline-derived CDR1 and CDR2 are LGHNA and YSLEER.

The chain uses TRBV7-9 and TRBJ2-7; D may be TRBD1 (6 bases). The CDR3 is 14 amino acids. The germline CDR1 and CDR2 sequences are SEHNR and FQNEAQ (reference sequence). V lost 5 bases and J lost 3, with 14 bases in between. The CDR3 here is CASSRRDTDYEQYV. The DNA for the CDR3 is TGTGCCAGCAGCCGCCGGGACACCGACTACGAGCAGTACGTC.

This clonotype turned up a few times. The chain uses TRBV12-3 or TRBV12-4 and TRBJ1-4; 7 bases are a match to TRBD1. This CDR3 region has 16 residues. V lost 1 base and J lost 0; bases outside the gene matches: 2. CDR3 region: CASSLEGAPTNEKLFF. As DNA, the CDR3 is TGTGCCAGCAGTTTAGAGGGGGCACCAACTAATGAAAAACTGTTTTTT.

Only a few counts were recorded for this clonotype. This chain joins TRBV29-1 and TRBJ1-1; 7 nucleotides align to TRBD1. Losses at the gene ends were 7 bases for V and 1 base for J; bases not matched to a gene: 3. Germline lookup yields CDR1 SQVTM and CDR2 ANQGSEA. This CDR3 has 12 residues. The CDR3 DNA sequence: TGCAGCGGGGGACAGAGGAACACTGAAGCTTTCTTT. It codes for CSGGQRNTEAFF.

This clonotype was found a few times. This chain uses TRBV6-6 with TRBJ2-7, with D perhaps matching TRBD1 (6 bases). V was cut by 5 bases and J by 3 bases, with 17 bases left in between. The CDR3 consists of 15 residues. In germline, CDR1 is MNHNY, CDR2 SVGAGI (reference sequence). In DNA, the CDR3 is TGTGCCAGCAGTCCCGGGGTGGCAGGGGTCTACGAGCAGTACGTC. Its protein product is CASSPGVAGVYEQYV.

This clonotype has just a few counts. The gene calls are TRBV7-6 and TRBJ2-1; D unclear. CDR3 length equals 12 residues. V lost 5 bases, J lost 8 bases, and 10 bases lay in between. Germline CDR1 reads SGHVS; CDR2 reads FNYEAQ. CDR3 residues: CASSRNFYEQFF. CDR3 coding DNA: TGTGCCAGCAGCCGGAACTTCTATGAGCAGTTCTTC. Filled out from reference TRBV7-6 and TRBJ2-1, the complete variable domain reads GAGVSQSPRYKVTKRGQDVALRCDPISGHVSLYWYRQALGQGPEFLTYFNYEAQQDKSGLPNDRFSAERPEGSISTLTIQRTEQRDSAMYRCASSRNFYEQFFGPGTRLTVL.